This T cell receptor (beta chain) was observed in a study of OX40 agonist ivuxolimab in advanced cancers. Whole-study context: Patients were given ivuxolimab, an antibody that agonizes OX40 (CD134). At doses from 0.01 to 10 mg/kg, patients were given intravenous ivuxolimab every 2 weeks. Among those treated, three patients had partial responses, one with hepatocellular carcinoma and two with cutaneous melanoma.

Method: immunoSEQ multiplex PCR; TCRdb's copy keeps in-frame clones and lacks some. The profile shows tens of thousands of clones, around 94% of them singletons. This CDR3 is 13 amino acids long. The germline V gene encodes CDR1 SGDLS and CDR2 YYNGEE. V was cut by 4 bases and J by 2 bases, with 9 bases left in between. The source was CD4+ or CD8+ T cells sorted from blood, collected in a trial of the OX40 agonist ivuxolimab. The chain links TRBV9 to TRBJ1-1; D is ambiguous. The sequence was collected from an adult with an advanced solid tumor such as melanoma, head and neck, liver or kidney cancer. The CDR3 here is CASSPPLNTEAFF. As DNA, the CDR3 is TGTGCCAGCAGCCCCCCTCTTAACACTGAAGCTTTCTTT. The full variable domain, completed using reference TRBV9 and TRBJ1-1, is DSGVTQTPKHLITATGQRVTLRCSPRSGDLSVYWYQQSLDQGLQFLIQYYNGEERAKGNILERFSAQQFPDLHSELNLSSLELGDSALYFCASSPPLNTEAFFGQGTRLTVV.